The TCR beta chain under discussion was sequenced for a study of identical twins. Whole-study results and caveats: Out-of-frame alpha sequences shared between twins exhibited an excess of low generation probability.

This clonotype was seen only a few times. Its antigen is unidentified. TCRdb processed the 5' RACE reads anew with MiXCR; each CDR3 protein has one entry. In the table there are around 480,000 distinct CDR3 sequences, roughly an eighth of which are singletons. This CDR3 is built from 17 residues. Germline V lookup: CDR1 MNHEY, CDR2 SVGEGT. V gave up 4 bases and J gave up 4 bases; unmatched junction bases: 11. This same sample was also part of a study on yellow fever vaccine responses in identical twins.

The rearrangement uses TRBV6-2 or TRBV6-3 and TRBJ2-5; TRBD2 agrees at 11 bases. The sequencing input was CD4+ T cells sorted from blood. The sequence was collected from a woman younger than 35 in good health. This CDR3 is CASSSGLAGGPRETQYF. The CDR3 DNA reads TGTGCCAGCAGTTCCGGGTTAGCGGGAGGGCCGAGAGAGACCCAGTACTTC.